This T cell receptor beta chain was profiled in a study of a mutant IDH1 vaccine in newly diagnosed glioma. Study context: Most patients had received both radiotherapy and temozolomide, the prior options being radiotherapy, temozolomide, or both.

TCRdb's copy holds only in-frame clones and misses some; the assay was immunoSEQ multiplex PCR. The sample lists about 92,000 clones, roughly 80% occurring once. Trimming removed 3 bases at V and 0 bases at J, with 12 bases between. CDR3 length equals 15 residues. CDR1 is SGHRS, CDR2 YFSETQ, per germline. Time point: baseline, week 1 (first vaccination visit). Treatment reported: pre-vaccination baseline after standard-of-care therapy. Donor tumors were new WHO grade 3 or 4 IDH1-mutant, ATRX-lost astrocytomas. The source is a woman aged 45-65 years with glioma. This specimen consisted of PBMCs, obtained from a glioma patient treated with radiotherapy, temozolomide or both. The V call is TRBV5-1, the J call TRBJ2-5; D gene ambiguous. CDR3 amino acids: CASSSYFRDQETQYF. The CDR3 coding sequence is TGCGCCAGCAGCTCATACTTTCGGGACCAAGAGACCCAGTACTTC.